The clone carrying this T cell receptor (beta chain) was detected ten times or more. A single record per CDR3 protein comes from TCRdb applying MiXCR to the 5' RACE reads. The repertoire holds 24,000 or so distinct CDR3 sequences, with about 7% as singletons. The time point was: sample taken at primary tumor resection. The input material, whole RNA from tumor, nontumor lung or frozen PBMC, was sequenced unsorted. CDR3 size: 15 residues. After removal of 2 bases from V and 5 bases from J, the junction contained 6 bases not matched to a gene. Per germline, CDR1 MDHEN and CDR2 SYDVKM. This sample is drawn from a study of spatial heterogeneity in lung cancer. Across the study: More than eight raw reads, on average, carried each unique TCR and UMI combination.

This clonotype was obtained from a male donor with early-stage non-small cell lung cancer. Material: PBMCs, obtained at surgery. The V and J genes are TRBV28 and TRBJ2-1, with TRBD1 identical over 7 bases. CDR3 in amino acids: CASSLVQGINNEQFF. CDR3 in DNA: TGTGCCAGCAGTTTAGTACAGGGGATTAACAATGAGCAGTTCTTC.